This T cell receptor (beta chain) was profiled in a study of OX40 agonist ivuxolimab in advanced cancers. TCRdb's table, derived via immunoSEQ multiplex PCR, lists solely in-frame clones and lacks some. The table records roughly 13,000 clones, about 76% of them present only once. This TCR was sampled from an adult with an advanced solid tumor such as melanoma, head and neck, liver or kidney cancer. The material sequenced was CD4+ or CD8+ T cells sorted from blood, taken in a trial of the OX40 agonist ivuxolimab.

CDR3 loop: CASSLRTGGPSDEQFF. As DNA, the CDR3 is TGTGCCAGCAGCTTAAGGACGGGGGGGCCATCCGATGAGCAGTTCTTC. V gene TRBV7-3 combines with J gene TRBJ2-1; the match to TRBD2 covers 8 bases. This CDR3 region has 16 residues. The V and J ends lost 1 base and 8 bases, in that order; junction bases with no gene match: 10. Germline CDR1 and CDR2: SGHTA and FQGTGA. The full variable domain, in which reference TRBV7-3 and TRBJ2-1 provide the parts outside the CDR3, is GAGVSQTPSNKVTEKGKYVELRCDPISGHTALYWYRQSLGQGPEFLIYFQGTGAADDSGLPNDRFFAVRPEGSVSTLKIQRTERGDSAVYLCASSLRTGGPSDEQFFGPGTRLTVL.